This TCR beta chain was sequenced for a study of T cells in Graves' hyperthyroidism and ophthalmopathy. Across the study: Once the initial diagnosis was made, peripheral blood was obtained before any treatment.

RNA transcripts were the template for amplifying TCR beta CDR3 regions. TCR CDR3 underwent first-round RT-PCR with the HTBI primer set. MiXCR, run by TCRdb on the multiplex PCR reads, gives a single entry per CDR3 protein. The table lists about 600,000 distinct CDR3 sequences, 14% of them singletons. The study based diagnoses on clinical symptoms, serum thyroxine and TRAb, thyroid ultrasound and orbital computed tomography. The authors took PBMCs from 10 ml fresh peripheral blood. At least ten counts were recorded for this clonotype. The clonotype was recovered from a woman in her late teens or twenties with Graves' ophthalmopathy. Sequenced input: blood.

For the CDR3, the DNA is TGTGCCAGCAGCCCATCACCGGACTTTCCCTACGAGCAGTACTTC. Amino acid sequence: CASSPSPDFPYEQYF. The chain recombines TRBV3-1 with TRBJ2-7, with D perhaps matching TRBD2 (5 bases). The CDR3 is 15 amino acids. CDR1 is LGHDT, CDR2 YNNKEL, per germline (reference sequence). V lost 4 bases to trimming and J lost 2 bases, with 15 bases between them.